Given below is one T cell receptor beta chain in context. The record originates from a study of patients and donors after allogeneic stem cell transplantation. TCRdb re-called the RT-PCR reads with MiXCR, one entry per CDR3 protein. The data show 37,000 or so distinct CDR3 sequences, 25% to 40% seen once. The sample taken for sequencing was blood, either unsorted or a sorted T cell fraction (not recorded which). This TCR derives from a human donor who was either an allogeneic HSCT recipient or a stem cell or donor lymphocyte infusion donor (not recorded which). It is not recorded whose cells these are; they may come from a transplant donor.

CDR3: CASSSTPDWNEQFF. CDR3 coding DNA: TGTGCCAGCAGCTCCACTCCCGATTGGAATGAGCAGTTCTTC. The chain has TRBV12-3 or TRBV12-4 and TRBJ2-1; unclear D gene. Trimming took off 6 bases at V and 7 bases at J, with 16 bases between the two ends. CDR3 length: 14 residues.